This entry features one T cell receptor beta chain sequence. This specimen includes other DNA sequences encoding the same CDR3. This entry comes from a study of blood T cell repertoires in COVID-19. In the study overall: PBMCs, B-cell-depleted T cells, or T cells provided the cDNA or gDNA that made up the material.

Seattle patient enrollment occurred during active infection, with longitudinal follow-up thereafter. In the source study's methods: Counts of nucleated cells, estimated from reference gene primer amplification, were obtained. This table comes from immunoSEQ multiplex PCR, and its TCRdb copy is limited to in-frame clones, with some not included. From that table come the V and J calls and clone size; the DNA was used to work out D and trimming. The sample lists 350,000 to 450,000 clones; approximately 89% were seen once. Germline trimming cut 2 bases from V and 4 bases from J; bases unmatched to any gene: 3. Germline V gives CDR1 SGHRS, CDR2 YFSETQ. This CDR3 contains 15 residues.

The J gene is TRBJ2-1, the V gene TRBV5-1, with 10 bases lining up with TRBD2. The specimen was peripheral blood. The sequence came from a woman aged 35 to 49 with COVID-19, enrolled during active disease. CDR3 bases: TGCGCCAGCAGCTTAGTAGCGGGAGGTTACAATGAGCAGTTCTTC. Protein product: CASSLVAGGYNEQFF.